This T cell receptor beta chain was recovered during a study of T-cell reconstitution after alpha-beta-depleted transplantation in children. During its preparation, the TCRbeta library received unique molecular identifiers. TCRdb passed the PCR reads through MiXCR, listing each CDR3 protein once. This table has 70,000 to 95,000 distinct CDR3 sequences, 12% appearing once. This clonotype was found a few times. This CDR3 is built from 18 residues. J gave up 0 bases and V 4 bases, and 11 bases lay outside the gene matches. CDR1 and CDR2 from the germline V gene are PRHDT and FYEKMQ (reference sequence). V is TRBV13 and J is TRBJ2-2; 7 bases are a match to TRBD1. Sample: PBMCs from the stem cell graft donor, taken from the stem cell graft. The sequence came from a human donor who donated a stem cell graft to a child with inherited bone marrow failure. CDR3 DNA sequence: TGTGCCAGCAGCTCCCGCAGCTTGACAGGGACGAACACCGGGGAGCTGTTTTTT. It encodes CASSSRSLTGTNTGELFF.